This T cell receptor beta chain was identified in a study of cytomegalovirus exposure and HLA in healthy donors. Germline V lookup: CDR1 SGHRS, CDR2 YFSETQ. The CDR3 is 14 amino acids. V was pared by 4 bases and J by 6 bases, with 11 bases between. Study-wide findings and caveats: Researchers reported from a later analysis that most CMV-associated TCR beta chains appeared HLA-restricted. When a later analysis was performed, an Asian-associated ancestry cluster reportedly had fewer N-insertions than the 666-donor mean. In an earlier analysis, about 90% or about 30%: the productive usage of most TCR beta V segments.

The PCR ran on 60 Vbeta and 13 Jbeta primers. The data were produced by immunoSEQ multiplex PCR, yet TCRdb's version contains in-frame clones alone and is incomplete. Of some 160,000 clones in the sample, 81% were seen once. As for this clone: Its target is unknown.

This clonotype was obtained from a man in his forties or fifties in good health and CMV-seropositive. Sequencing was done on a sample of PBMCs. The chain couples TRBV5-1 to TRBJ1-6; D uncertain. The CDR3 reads CASSVDSANSPLHF. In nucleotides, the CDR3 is TGCGCCAGCAGCGTAGATTCCGCTAATTCACCCCTCCACTTT.